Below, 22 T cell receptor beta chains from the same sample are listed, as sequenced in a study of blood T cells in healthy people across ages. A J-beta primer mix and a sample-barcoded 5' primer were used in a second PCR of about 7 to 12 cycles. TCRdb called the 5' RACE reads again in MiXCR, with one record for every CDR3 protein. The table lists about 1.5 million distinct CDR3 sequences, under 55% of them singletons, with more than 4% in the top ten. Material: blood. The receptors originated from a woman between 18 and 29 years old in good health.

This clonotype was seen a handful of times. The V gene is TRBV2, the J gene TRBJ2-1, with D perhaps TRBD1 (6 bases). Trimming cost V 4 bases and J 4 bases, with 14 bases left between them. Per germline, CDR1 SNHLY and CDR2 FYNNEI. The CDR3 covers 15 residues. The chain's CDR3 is CASSVETGTYNEQFF. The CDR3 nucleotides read TGTGCCAGCAGTGTAGAGACAGGTACTTACAATGAGCAGTTCTTC.

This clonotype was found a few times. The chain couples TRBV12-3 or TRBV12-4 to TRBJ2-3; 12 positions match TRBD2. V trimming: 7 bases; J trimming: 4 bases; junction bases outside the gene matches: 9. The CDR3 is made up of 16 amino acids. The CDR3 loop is CASNLLAGGGADTQYF. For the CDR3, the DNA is TGTGCCAGCAACTTACTAGCGGGGGGCGGCGCAGATACGCAGTATTTT.

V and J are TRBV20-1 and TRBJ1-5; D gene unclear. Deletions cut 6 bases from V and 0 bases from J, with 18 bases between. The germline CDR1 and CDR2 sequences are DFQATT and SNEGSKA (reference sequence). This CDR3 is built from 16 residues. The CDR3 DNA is TGCAGTGCCATTAACACGGTCGAGGTTAGCAATCAGCCCCAGCATTTT. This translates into CSAINTVEVSNQPQHF.

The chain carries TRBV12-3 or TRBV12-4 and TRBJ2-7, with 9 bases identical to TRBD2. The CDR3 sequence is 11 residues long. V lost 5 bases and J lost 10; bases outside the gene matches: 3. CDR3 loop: CASSLGTSQYF. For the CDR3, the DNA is TGTGCCAGCAGTCTCGGGACTAGCCAGTACTTC.

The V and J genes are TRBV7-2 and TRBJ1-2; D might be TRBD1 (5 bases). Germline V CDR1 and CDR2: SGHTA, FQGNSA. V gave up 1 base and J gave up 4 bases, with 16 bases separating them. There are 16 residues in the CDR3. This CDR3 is CASSLVGGPTGYGYTF. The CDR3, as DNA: TGTGCCAGCAGCTTAGTGGGGGGTCCGACGGGCTATGGCTACACCTTC.

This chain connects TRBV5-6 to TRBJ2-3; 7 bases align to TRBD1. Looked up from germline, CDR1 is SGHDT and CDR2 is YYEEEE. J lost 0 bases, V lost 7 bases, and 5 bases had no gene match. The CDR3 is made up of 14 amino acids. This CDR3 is CASPGGMSTDTQYF. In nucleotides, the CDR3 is TGTGCCAGCCCAGGGGGTATGAGCACAGATACGCAGTATTTT.

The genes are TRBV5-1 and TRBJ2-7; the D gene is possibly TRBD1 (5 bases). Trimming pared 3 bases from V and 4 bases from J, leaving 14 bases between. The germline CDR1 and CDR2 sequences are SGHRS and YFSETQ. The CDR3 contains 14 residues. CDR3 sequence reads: CASSSIGGAYEQYF. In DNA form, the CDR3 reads TGCGCCAGCAGCTCCATAGGTGGGGCTTACGAGCAGTACTTC.

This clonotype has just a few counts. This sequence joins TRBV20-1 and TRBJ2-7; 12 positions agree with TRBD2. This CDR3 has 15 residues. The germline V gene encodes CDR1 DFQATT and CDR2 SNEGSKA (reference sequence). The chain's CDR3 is CRATSGGLISHEQYF. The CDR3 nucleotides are TGCAGAGCGACTAGCGGGGGACTAATTAGCCATGAGCAGTACTTC.

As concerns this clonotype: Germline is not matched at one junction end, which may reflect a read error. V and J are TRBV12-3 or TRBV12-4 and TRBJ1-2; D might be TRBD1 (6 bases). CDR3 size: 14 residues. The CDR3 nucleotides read TGTGCCAACAGTTTAACCGAGGGGGGTTATGGCTACACCTTC. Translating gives CANSLTEGGYGYTF.

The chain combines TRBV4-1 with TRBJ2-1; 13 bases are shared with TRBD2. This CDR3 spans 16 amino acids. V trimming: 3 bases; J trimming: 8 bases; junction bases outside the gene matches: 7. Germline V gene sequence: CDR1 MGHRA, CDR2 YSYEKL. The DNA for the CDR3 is TGCGCCAGCAGCCAGATAAGACTAGCGGGGGGCCATGAGCAGTTCTTC. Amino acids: CASSQIRLAGGHEQFF.

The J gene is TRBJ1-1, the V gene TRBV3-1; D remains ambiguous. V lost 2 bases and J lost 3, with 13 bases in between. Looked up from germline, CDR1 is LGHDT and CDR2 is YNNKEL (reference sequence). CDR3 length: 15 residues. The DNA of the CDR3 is TGTGCCAGCAGCCAACTCTGGACTGTGGACACTGAAGCTTTCTTT. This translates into CASSQLWTVDTEAFF. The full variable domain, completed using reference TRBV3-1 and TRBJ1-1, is DTAVSQTPKYLVTQMGNDKSIKCEQNLGHDTMYWYKQDSKKFLKIMFSYNNKELIINETVPNRFSPKSPDKAHLNLHINSLELGDSAVYFCASSQLWTVDTEAFFGQGTRLTVV.

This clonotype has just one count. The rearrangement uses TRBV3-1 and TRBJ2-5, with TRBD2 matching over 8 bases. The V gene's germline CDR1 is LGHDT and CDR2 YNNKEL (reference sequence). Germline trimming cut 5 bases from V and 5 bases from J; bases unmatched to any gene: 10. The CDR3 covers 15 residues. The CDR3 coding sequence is TGTGCCAGCAGCAATTCGGGGACTAGGTCCGAGACCCAGTACTTC. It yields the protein CASSNSGTRSETQYF.

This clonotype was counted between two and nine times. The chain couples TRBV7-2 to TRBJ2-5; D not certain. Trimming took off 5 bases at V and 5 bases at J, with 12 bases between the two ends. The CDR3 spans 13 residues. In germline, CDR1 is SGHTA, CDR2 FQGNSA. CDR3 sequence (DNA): TGTGCCAGCAGCCCAAACCTTTGGGAGACCCAGTACTTC. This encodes CASSPNLWETQYF.

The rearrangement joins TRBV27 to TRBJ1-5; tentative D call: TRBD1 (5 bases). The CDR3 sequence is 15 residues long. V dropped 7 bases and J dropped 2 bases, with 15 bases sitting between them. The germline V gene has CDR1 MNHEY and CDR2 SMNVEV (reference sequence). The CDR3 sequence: CASKGRVDGNQPQHF. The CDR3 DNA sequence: TGTGCCAGCAAGGGGAGGGTCGACGGCAATCAGCCCCAGCATTTT.

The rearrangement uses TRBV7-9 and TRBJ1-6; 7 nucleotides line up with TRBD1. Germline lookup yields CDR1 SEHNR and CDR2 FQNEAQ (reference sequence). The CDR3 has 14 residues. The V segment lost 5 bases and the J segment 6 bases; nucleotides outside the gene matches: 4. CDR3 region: CASSTSGGNSPLHF. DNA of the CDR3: TGTGCCAGCAGCACTTCAGGGGGTAATTCACCCCTCCACTTT.

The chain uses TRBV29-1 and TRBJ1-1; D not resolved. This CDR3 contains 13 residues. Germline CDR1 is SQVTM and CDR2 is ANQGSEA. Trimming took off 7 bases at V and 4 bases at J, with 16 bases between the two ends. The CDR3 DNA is TGCAGCGCGGGCCTCCTGATGGGCACTGAAGCTTTCTTT. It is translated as CSAGLLMGTEAFF.

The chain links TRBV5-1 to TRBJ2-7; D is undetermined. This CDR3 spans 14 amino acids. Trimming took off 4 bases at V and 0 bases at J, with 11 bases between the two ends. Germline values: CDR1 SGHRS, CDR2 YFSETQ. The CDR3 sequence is CASSPDGLSYEQYF. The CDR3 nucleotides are TGCGCCAGCAGCCCGGACGGGCTCTCCTACGAGCAGTACTTC.

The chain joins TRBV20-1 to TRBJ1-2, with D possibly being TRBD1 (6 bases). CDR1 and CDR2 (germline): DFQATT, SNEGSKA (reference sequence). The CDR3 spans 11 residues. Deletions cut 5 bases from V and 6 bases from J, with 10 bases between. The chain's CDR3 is CSASGVDGYTF. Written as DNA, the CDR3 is TGCAGTGCTTCAGGGGTCGATGGCTACACCTTC.

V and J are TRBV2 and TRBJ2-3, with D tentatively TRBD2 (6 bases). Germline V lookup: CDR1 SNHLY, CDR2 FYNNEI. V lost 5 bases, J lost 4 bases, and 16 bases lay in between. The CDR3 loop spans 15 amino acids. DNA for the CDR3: TGTGCCAGCAGTCCACCCGCGGGGACCGCAGATACGCAGTATTTT. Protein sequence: CASSPPAGTADTQYF.

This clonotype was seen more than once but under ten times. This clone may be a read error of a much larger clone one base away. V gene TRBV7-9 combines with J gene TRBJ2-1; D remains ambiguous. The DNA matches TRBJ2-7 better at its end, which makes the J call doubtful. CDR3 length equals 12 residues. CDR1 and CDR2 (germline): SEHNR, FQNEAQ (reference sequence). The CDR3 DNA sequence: TGTGCCAGCAGCACGCCCTACAATGAGCAGTACTTC. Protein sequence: CASSTPYNEQYF.

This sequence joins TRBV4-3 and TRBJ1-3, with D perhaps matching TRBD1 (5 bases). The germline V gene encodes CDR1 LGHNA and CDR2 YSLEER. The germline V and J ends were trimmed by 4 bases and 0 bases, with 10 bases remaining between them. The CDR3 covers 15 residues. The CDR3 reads CASSPGTASGNTIYF. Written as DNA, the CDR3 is TGCGCCAGCAGCCCCGGGACGGCCTCTGGAAACACCATATATTTT.

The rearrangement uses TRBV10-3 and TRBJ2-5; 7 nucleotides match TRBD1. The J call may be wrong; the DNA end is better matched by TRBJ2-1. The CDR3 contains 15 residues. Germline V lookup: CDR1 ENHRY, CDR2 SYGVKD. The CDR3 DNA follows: TGTGCCATCAGTGATAACGACAGGGCTCCAGAGACCCAGTTCTTC. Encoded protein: CAISDNDRAPETQFF.